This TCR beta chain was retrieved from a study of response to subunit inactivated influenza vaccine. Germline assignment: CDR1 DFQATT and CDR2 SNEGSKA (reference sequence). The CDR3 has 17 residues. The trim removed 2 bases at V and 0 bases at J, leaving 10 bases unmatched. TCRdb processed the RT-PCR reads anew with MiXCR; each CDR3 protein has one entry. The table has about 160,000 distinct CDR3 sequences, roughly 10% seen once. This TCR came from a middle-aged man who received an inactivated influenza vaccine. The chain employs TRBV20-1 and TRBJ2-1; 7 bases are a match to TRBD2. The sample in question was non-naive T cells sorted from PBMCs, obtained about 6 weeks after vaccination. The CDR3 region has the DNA TGCAGTGCTAGATCCAGAGCGGGGCTGAGCTCCTACAATGAGCAGTTCTTC. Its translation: CSARSRAGLSSYNEQFF.